This entry concerns a single T cell receptor (beta chain). TCRdb processed the 5' RACE reads anew with MiXCR; each CDR3 protein has one entry. This repertoire shows roughly 400,000 distinct CDR3 sequences, about 20% found once; its top ten account for under 25%. The CDR3 runs 17 residues. Germline V lookup: CDR1 SGHTA, CDR2 FQGNSA. With V trimmed by 1 base and J by 4 bases, 5 bases remained unmatched. This sample is drawn from a study of T-cell memory formation after mild COVID-19. The V and J genes are TRBV7-2 and TRBJ2-2, with TRBD2 matching over 11 bases. Specimen: PBMCs or a T cell subset sorted from them (not recorded which). The source is a man aged 18 to 30 who had mild COVID-19 (a few samples of this study predate the infection). Cell type and time point are not known. The CDR3, as DNA: TGTGCCAGCAGCTTAGTGGCTAGCGGGGGGCCCACCGGGGAGCTGTTTTTT. Its protein is CASSLVASGGPTGELFF. Variable domain in full (rest from reference TRBV7-2 and TRBJ2-2): GAGVSQSPSNKVTEKGKDVELRCDPISGHTALYWYRQSLGQGLEFLIYFQGNSAPDKSGLPSDRFSAERTGGSVSTLTIQRTQQEDSAVYLCASSLVASGGPTGELFFGEGSRLTVL.